A selection of T cell receptor beta chains follows, all from one sample in a study of OX40 agonist ivuxolimab in advanced cancers. Profiled with immunoSEQ multiplex PCR; TCRdb holds only in-frame clones, not every one. Seen here are tens of thousands of clones, approximately 85% observed once, and the top ten hold approximately 1.2%. This sample comprised CD4+ or CD8+ T cells sorted from blood, obtained in a trial of the OX40 agonist ivuxolimab. The receptor set was obtained from an adult with an advanced solid tumor such as melanoma, head and neck, liver or kidney cancer. The CDR3 runs from the conserved cysteine through the conserved F or W. Fields, in order: D gene, V gene, J gene, clone size, CDR3 DNA, CDR3 protein. D genes are given only for firm matches. Size values are once, few and many counts, or a class for expanded clones, and some rows have none.

>-|TRBV23-1|TRBJ2-7|once
TGCGCCAGCAGTCAAGGTGAAAGGAAAGACTCCTACGAGCAGTACTTC
CASSQGERKDSYEQYF
>TRBD1|TRBV30|TRBJ2-7|-
TGTGCCTGGAGTGTGGGACAGGGCCACTACGAGCAGTACTTC
CAWSVGQGHYEQYF
>-|TRBV11-2|TRBJ2-2|few
TGTGCCAGCAGCTCCACCCGACAGCATGGTACCGGGGAGCTGTTTTTT
CASSSTRQHGTGELFF
>-|TRBV10-1|TRBJ1-1|-
TGCGCCAGCAGTTTGACAGGTTTTCCTGAAGCTTTCTTT
CASSLTGFPEAFF
>-|TRBV6-5|TRBJ1-1|-
TGTGCCAGCAAGTTAGCCTCCAGGGCCTCTGAAGCTTTCTTT
CASKLASRASEAFF
>TRBD1|TRBV7-2|TRBJ1-2|once
TGTGCCAGCAGCCGGGGACAGTTCCGCGGCTACACCTTC
CASSRGQFRGYTF
>-|TRBV2|TRBJ1-1|-
TGTGCCAGCACCCCCCCGGGGGGGAAGAAAGCTGAAGCTTTCTTT
CASTPPGGKKAEAFF
>TRBD2|TRBV4-3|TRBJ2-1|-
TGCGCCAGCAGCCATGTGACTAGCGGGTCCTACAATGAGCAGTTCTTC
CASSHVTSGSYNEQFF
>-|TRBV29-1|TRBJ2-7|-
TGCAGCGTTTCCCCGAGGTACTCCTACGAGCAGTACTTC
CSVSPRYSYEQYF
>-|TRBV11-2|TRBJ1-3|-
TGTGCCAGCAGTAGGGTCTCTGGAAACACCATATATTTT
CASSRVSGNTIYF
>-|TRBV6-1|TRBJ1-1|few
TGTGCCAGCAGGAAACAGGTTATGAACACTGAAGCTTTCTTT
CASRKQVMNTEAFF
>-|TRBV6-5|TRBJ2-3|-
TGTGCCAGCAGTTACTCGGGCCCAGATACGCAGTATTTT
CASSYSGPDTQYF
>-|TRBV19|TRBJ1-5|-
TGTGCCAGTAGTATTACAGGAGATAGCAATCAGCCCCAGCATTTT
CASSITGDSNQPQHF
>TRBD1|TRBV19|TRBJ2-5|once
TGTGCCAGTAGTATCTTACCCATGGGACAGGGGCAAGAGACCCAGTACTTC
CASSILPMGQGQETQYF
>TRBD2|TRBV7-9|TRBJ2-3|once
TGTGCCAGCAGCATCACTAGCGGGAGGGCCACAGATACGCAGTATTTT
CASSITSGRATDTQYF
>-|TRBV2|TRBJ2-3|few
TGTGCCAGCAGTGTCGACTACACAGATACGCAGTATTTT
CASSVDYTDTQYF
>-|TRBV14|TRBJ2-7|-
TGTGCCAGCAGCCCTACTAAAAGCATGGAGAGCTACGAGCAGTACTTC
CASSPTKSMESYEQYF
>-|TRBV11-2|TRBJ2-5|-
TGTGCCAGCAGCTTAGGACATCGAGAGACCCAGTACTTC
CASSLGHRETQYF
>TRBD2|TRBV7-2|TRBJ2-2|-
TGTGCCAGCAGCTTCGGGACTATGGAGCTGTTTTTT
CASSFGTMELFF
>TRBD1|TRBV19|TRBJ2-3|-
TGTGCCAGCCGGGACAGGGCCACAGATACGCAGTATTTT
CASRDRATDTQYF
>TRBD1|TRBV7-9|TRBJ1-4|-
TGTGCCAGCAGCGGATCCGGGACAGTCGAAAAACTGTTTTTT
CASSGSGTVEKLFF
>TRBD1|TRBV2|TRBJ2-7|-
TGTGCCAGCTCCCCTGGGACAGGGGCCAGGCGAGGCGAGCAGTACTTC
CASSPGTGARRGEQYF
>TRBD1|TRBV7-9|TRBJ2-7|few
TGTGCCAGCAGCTTAAGCCCGGGGACAGGGGGCTTCCGAACCTACGAGCAGTACTTC
CASSLSPGTGGFRTYEQYF